This T cell receptor beta chain derives from a study of shared clonotypes between healthy human individuals. Overall study results and limits: Larger estimated richness was generally recorded for naive subsets relative to memory subsets. Since donors were few, the genetic and exposure-history diversity represented was limited.

The CDR3 consists of 16 residues. Germline V lookup: CDR1 LNHDA, CDR2 SQIVND (reference sequence). V lost 6 bases to trimming and J lost 3 bases, with 17 bases between them. Turning to this clone: What it binds is unknown.

The assay used deep level. In replicate PCRs of sorted subsets, roughly 200 ng DNA, tens of thousands of T cell genomes, was used. Assay: immunoSEQ multiplex PCR; the TCRdb copy retains only in-frame clones and omits some. Of 2.3 million or so clones listed, 85% to 95% are singletons. The chain recombines TRBV19 with TRBJ2-2; tentatively, D is TRBD2 (5 bases). The TCR was taken from a man in his late teens or twenties in good health. Some clones in this sample may be carry-over from other donors' samples. Sequences were obtained from naive CD4+ T cells from PBMCs. The subset was: CD45RA+ positively selected. The CDR3 DNA is TGTGCCAGTAGACCGTACTCGGGGTCGGACACCGGGGAGCTGTTTTTT. It codes for CASRPYSGSDTGELFF.